What follows describes a single TCR beta chain. This CDR3 region has 14 residues. The ends were cut back, 3 bases at V and 7 bases at J, with 18 bases in the middle. The germline CDR1 and CDR2 sequences are DFQATT and SNEGSKA (reference sequence). This sample stems from a study of blood T cell repertoires in COVID-19. Overall study context: Samples representing acute and convalescent COVID-19 were sourced from the United States, Italy and Spain. From T cells, B-cell-depleted T cells, or PBMCs came the material, which was cDNA or gDNA.

Authors' processing steps: Estimation of nucleated cell counts relied on the amplification of reference gene primers. The repertoire was sequenced with immunoSEQ multiplex PCR; TCRdb's copy has only in-frame clones and lacks some. V and J calls and clone size are copied from that table; D and trimming were computed from the DNA. The table shows approximately 160,000 clones, with 86% occurring only once. The clonotype comes from a man aged 45-60 years with active or convalescent COVID-19. V and J are TRBV20-1 and TRBJ2-5; possibly TRBD2 for D (8 bases). Sequenced: peripheral blood. The CDR3 DNA follows: TGCAGTGCTAGTCAGGGGGGACTAGAAGGGACCCAGTACTTC. This gives the protein CSASQGGLEGTQYF.